A single sample gave rise to the 23 T cell receptor beta chains below, sequenced in a study of early T cells in non-severe SARS-CoV-2 infection. TCRdb itself ran the 5' RACE reads through MiXCR, one entry per CDR3 protein. Here the sample spans 30,000 to 40,000 distinct CDR3 sequences, 6% to 7% being singletons. The source material was whole blood. Receptor source: an adult who was a healthcare worker with PCR-confirmed SARS-CoV-2 infection or an uninfected control (not recorded which).

The CDR3 region is CAWSPGQYYNEQFF. Here the CDR3 DNA reads TGTGCCTGGAGTCCGGGACAGTACTACAATGAGCAGTTCTTC. The chain couples TRBV30 to TRBJ2-1, with 7 nucleotides matching TRBD1. V shed 2 bases and J 3 bases; nucleotides not matched to a gene: 4. Germline assignment: CDR1 GTSNPN and CDR2 SVGIG (reference sequence). CDR3 length: 14 amino acids.

The table lists this clonotype with a few counts. The chain is built from TRBV10-1 and TRBJ1-2; D gene uncertain. This CDR3 region has 13 residues. Germline CDR1 is WNHNN and CDR2 is SYGVQD (reference sequence). Trimming shortened V by 3 bases and J by 0 bases, and 5 bases separated the two germline ends. The CDR3 nucleotides read TGCGCCAGCAGTGAACACCCTAACTATGGCTACACCTTC. This gives the protein CASSEHPNYGYTF.

This clonotype was counted ten times or more. The gene calls are TRBV24-1 and TRBJ2-7; no firm D call. The V gene lost 4 bases and the J gene lost 0 bases, with 9 bases spanning the gap. This CDR3 is 14 amino acids long. Germline CDR1 and CDR2: KGHDR and SFDVKD. The CDR3 DNA reads TGTGCCACCAGTGACGCCCACAGCTCCTACGAGCAGTACTTC. Its translation is CATSDAHSSYEQYF.

This clonotype was seen at least ten times. The V gene is TRBV5-1, the J gene TRBJ1-2, with D tentatively TRBD1 (5 bases). The CDR3 covers 12 residues. The V end lost 2 bases, the J end lost 5 bases, and 7 bases lay between the germline ends. The germline V gene encodes CDR1 SGHRS and CDR2 YFSETQ. CDR3 bases: TGCGCCAGCAGCTTCCAGGGTTATGGCTACACCTTC. This translates into CASSFQGYGYTF.

This clonotype has at least ten counts. The rearrangement links TRBV12-3 or TRBV12-4 to TRBJ1-5, with 9 bases that match TRBD1. The CDR3 contains 14 residues. V lost 6 bases, J lost 5 bases, and 5 bases stayed unmatched. The CDR3 DNA reads TGTGCCAGCAGCCTCTGGACAGGGGATCAGCCCCAGCATTTT. Its translation is CASSLWTGDQPQHF.

The sample holds a few counts of this clonotype. The chain uses TRBV3-1 and TRBJ2-7; 7 bases line up with TRBD2. The germline V gene has CDR1 LGHDT and CDR2 YNNKEL (reference sequence). V shed 2 bases and J 3 bases; nucleotides not matched to a gene: 4. The CDR3 runs to 14 residues. CDR3 sequence reads: CASSQLAGDYEQYF. DNA for the CDR3: TGTGCCAGCAGCCAATTGGCGGGGGACTACGAGCAGTACTTC.

This clonotype was recorded many times. The chain combines TRBV11-2 with TRBJ2-3; possible D gene TRBD1, 6 bases. Trimming took 0 bases from V and 0 from J, leaving 10 bases between them. The CDR3 runs to 16 residues. Germline loops: CDR1 SGHAT, CDR2 FQNNGV. The CDR3 sequence is CASSLEGTLSTDTQYF. The CDR3 DNA sequence: TGTGCCAGCAGCTTAGAAGGGACACTAAGCACAGATACGCAGTATTTT.

This clonotype was detected many times. The V call is TRBV28, the J call TRBJ2-7; 8 bases are a match to TRBD1. Germline lookup yields CDR1 MDHEN and CDR2 SYDVKM. Trimming took 5 bases from V and 2 from J; bases not matched to a gene: 11. CDR3 length: 16 residues. CDR3 protein: CASSATSGTGAYEQYF. CDR3 bases: TGTGCCAGCAGTGCAACCTCCGGGACAGGTGCCTACGAGCAGTACTTC.

This clonotype was found many times. The chain combines TRBV28 with TRBJ2-2, with 7 bases identical to TRBD1. The CDR3 contains 14 residues. CDR1 and CDR2 (germline): MDHEN, SYDVKM. V trimming: 6 bases; J trimming: 3 bases; junction bases outside the gene matches: 4. The CDR3 region has the DNA TGTGCCAGCAGGAGGGGGCCAGACACCGGGGAGCTGTTTTTT. Translated, it gives CASRRGPDTGELFF.

There are many counts of this clonotype. The chain has TRBV5-4 and TRBJ2-5; 8 bases are shared with TRBD1. With 4 bases clipped from V and 3 bases from J, the junction kept 5 bases outside the gene matches. This CDR3 is built from 14 residues. CDR1 is SGHNT and CDR2 is YYREEE in the germline V gene (reference sequence). CDR3 amino acids: CASSQTGGKETQYF. The DNA of the CDR3 is TGTGCCAGCAGCCAAACAGGGGGAAAAGAGACCCAGTACTTC.

This clonotype was counted ten times or more. The V and J genes are TRBV30 and TRBJ1-2, with D tentatively TRBD1 (6 bases). The V gene's germline CDR1 is GTSNPN and CDR2 SVGIG (reference sequence). The CDR3 contains 14 residues. Trimming stripped 2 bases from V and 0 bases from J, with 10 bases between. This CDR3 is CAWSPWTANYGYTF. The CDR3 coding sequence is TGTGCCTGGAGTCCGTGGACAGCTAACTATGGCTACACCTTC.

This chain links TRBV29-1 with TRBJ2-1; the D gene is possibly TRBD1 (5 bases). The germline CDR1 and CDR2 sequences are SQVTM and ANQGSEA. The CDR3 runs to 12 residues. Trimming took 5 bases from V and 8 from J, leaving 13 bases between them. The CDR3 DNA reads as TGCAGCGTTATCAGGGTCCGCGATGAGCAGTTCTTC. Amino acids: CSVIRVRDEQFF.

This clonotype was detected a few times. The DNA of the CDR3 is TGCGCCAGCAGCCAGTTACCCAACACAGATACGCAGTATTTT. Translation gives CASSQLPNTDTQYF. The chain uses TRBV4-1 and TRBJ2-3; D not resolved. CDR3 length equals 14 residues. The ends were cut back, 3 bases at V and 2 bases at J, with 9 bases in the middle. CDR1 and CDR2 (germline): MGHRA, YSYEKL.

This clonotype was recorded a few times. The rearrangement uses TRBV5-1 and TRBJ1-1; 7 nucleotides line up with TRBD1. Germline CDR1 and CDR2: SGHRS and YFSETQ. This CDR3 has 16 amino acids. With V trimmed by 3 bases and J by 1 base, 9 bases remained unmatched. CDR3 residues: CASSSITGVRNTEAFF. CDR3 nucleotide sequence: TGCGCCAGCAGCTCAATTACAGGGGTGAGGAACACTGAAGCTTTCTTT.

This clonotype was seen repeatedly, ten times or more. This rearrangement joins TRBV12-3 or TRBV12-4 to TRBJ2-1, with D possibly matching TRBD2 (6 bases). V was shortened by 3 bases and J by 4 bases, with 13 bases between the two germline ends. CDR3 size: 15 residues. CDR3 DNA sequence: TGTGCCAGCAGTTTGTGGGGTGCGGGGTACAATGAGCAGTTCTTC. It yields the protein CASSLWGAGYNEQFF.

This clonotype showed up many times. This chain uses TRBV11-3 with TRBJ2-5; weak D call: TRBD1 (5 bases). The CDR3 runs to 14 residues. Trimming shortened V by 5 bases and J by 4 bases, and 14 bases separated the two germline ends. Germline lookup yields CDR1 SGHNT and CDR2 YENEEA. CDR3 amino acids: CASSRQGLGETQYF. CDR3 nucleotide sequence: TGTGCCAGCAGCCGCCAGGGTCTGGGAGAGACCCAGTACTTC.

The V gene is TRBV4-3, the J gene TRBJ1-1, with D tentatively TRBD1 (5 bases). The V end was cut by 1 base, the J end by 1 base, with 10 bases between. CDR3 length: 15 amino acids. The germline gives CDR1 LGHNA, CDR2 YSLEER. The CDR3 coding sequence is TGCGCCAGCAGCCAAGGCCGGGACGGGAACACTGAAGCTTTCTTT. This codes for CASSQGRDGNTEAFF.

The sample holds a few counts of this clonotype. The chain's CDR3 is CAWSYSGGGNEQFF. CDR3 nucleotide sequence: TGTGCCTGGAGTTATAGCGGGGGAGGGAATGAGCAGTTCTTC. The rearrangement links TRBV30 to TRBJ2-1; 9 nucleotides agree with TRBD2. J was trimmed by 7 bases and V by 2 bases; bases with no gene match: 6. CDR3 length equals 14 residues. CDR1 GTSNPN and CDR2 SVGIG come from the germline V gene (reference sequence).

This clonotype was recorded at least ten times. The rearrangement uses TRBV7-2 and TRBJ2-4; D is undetermined. CDR3 length equals 15 residues. CDR1 and CDR2 from the germline V gene are SGHTA and FQGNSA. The V and J ends lost 5 bases and 0 bases respectively, with 11 bases between them. The CDR3 region is CASSPSQVAKNIQYF. CDR3 in DNA: TGTGCCAGCAGCCCCTCCCAAGTAGCCAAAAACATTCAGTACTTC.

This clonotype was observed many times. This rearrangement joins TRBV4-2 to TRBJ1-1; D unclear. CDR1 and CDR2 (germline): LGHNA, YNFKEQ. The CDR3 has 13 amino acids. Between the trimmed V and J ends, which lost 1 base and 5 bases, there was a span of 8 bases. The CDR3 sequence is CASSQVGVTEAFF. CDR3 sequence (DNA): TGTGCCAGCAGCCAAGTAGGAGTTACTGAAGCTTTCTTT.

This clonotype is labeled as medium-sized. This chain uses TRBV14 with TRBJ1-3, with D maybe TRBD1 (5 bases). CDR1 and CDR2 from the germline V gene are SGHDN and FVKESK. The V end lost 1 base, the J end lost 4 bases, and 11 bases lay between the germline ends. The CDR3 is 15 amino acids. The chain's CDR3 is CASSQAAGPGNTIYF. In DNA form, the CDR3 reads TGTGCCAGCAGCCAAGCAGCAGGGCCCGGAAACACCATATATTTT.

This clonotype was counted many times. The CDR3 sequence: CSARVGGGTDTQYF. As DNA, the CDR3 is TGCAGTGCTAGAGTGGGTGGGGGCACAGATACGCAGTATTTT. The rearrangement uses TRBV20-1 and TRBJ2-3; D is ambiguous. Germline V gives CDR1 DFQATT, CDR2 SNEGSKA (reference sequence). This CDR3 comprises 14 residues. Trimming removed 1 base at V and 1 base at J, with 9 bases between.

The CDR3 coding sequence is TGTGCCAGCAGTTCGATTAAGGGGGCGCTGGGGACCGGGGAGCTGTTTTTT. It encodes CASSSIKGALGTGELFF. V usage is TRBV5-4 and J usage is TRBJ2-2, with TRBD1 matching over 7 bases. The CDR3 runs 17 residues. J was trimmed by 5 bases and V by 5 bases; bases with no gene match: 15. Per the germline V gene, CDR1 is SGHNT and CDR2 is YYREEE (reference sequence).